These T cell receptor beta chains were read from a single sample in a study of post-analysis software for immune sequencing data. TCRdb re-called the PCR reads with MiXCR, one entry per CDR3 protein. This table has approximately 350,000 distinct CDR3 sequences, less than 35% appearing once. Sample: blood. These receptors were obtained from a girl aged 10 to 17 with multiple sclerosis. Each CDR3 is given with its conserved first and last residue. The D gene is left open where the match is weak. The size field is filled for only some rows; it gives once, few, many or a size class.

cdr3_aa cdr3_nt v_call clone_size j_call d_call
CASSLGLAGETQYF TGCGCCAGCAGCTTGGGCCTAGCGGGGGAGACCCAGTACTTC TRBV5-1 few TRBJ2-5 TRBD2
CSASRVQLTSNQPQHF TGCAGTGCTAGTAGGGTACAGCTGACGAGCAATCAGCCCCAGCATTTT TRBV20-1 few TRBJ1-5 NA
CASSLVRPVRLGTGAEETQYF TGTGCCAGCAGCTTAGTTCGTCCGGTCAGACTGGGGACAGGAGCGGAAGAGACCCAGTACTTC TRBV11-2 NA TRBJ2-5 TRBD1
CASSQAGTGGQTQYF TGCGCCAGCAGCCAAGCCGGGACAGGGGGCCAGACCCAGTACTTC TRBV4-1 many TRBJ2-5 TRBD1
CASSLKRDNEQFF TGTGCCAGCAGCTTAAAACGGGACAATGAGCAGTTCTTC TRBV7-3 few TRBJ2-1 NA
CASSPRTGTNEQFF TGTGCCAGCAGCCCCCGGACAGGGACCAATGAGCAGTTCTTC TRBV6-5 NA TRBJ2-1 TRBD1
CASSQDSDGSGANVLTF TGTGCCAGCAGCCAAGATAGTGACGGCTCTGGGGCCAACGTCCTGACTTTC TRBV4-2 few TRBJ2-6 NA
CASSLQGNYGYTF TGTGCCAGCAGTCTACAGGGGAACTATGGCTACACCTTC TRBV12-3/TRBV12-4 many TRBJ1-2 TRBD1
CASSQEGALGGYTF TGTGCCAGCAGCCAAGAGGGGGCCCTGGGGGGCTACACCTTC TRBV3-1 NA TRBJ1-2 NA
CVSSTLPGQGDGYTF TGTGTCAGCAGCACCCTTCCGGGACAGGGGGATGGCTACACCTTC TRBV7-2 NA TRBJ1-2 TRBD1
CASTNGGTPPEQETQYF TGTGCCAGCACTAACGGAGGCACACCGCCGGAGCAAGAGACCCAGTACTTC TRBV28 few TRBJ2-5 NA
CSARVSGHEQFF TGCAGTGCTAGAGTGTCGGGGCATGAGCAGTTCTTC TRBV20-1 NA TRBJ2-1 NA
CASNRDRGNPYEQYF TGTGCCAGCAACAGGGACAGGGGGAATCCCTACGAGCAGTACTTC TRBV6-6 NA TRBJ2-7 TRBD1
CSVAGLAGYTF TGCAGCGTTGCCGGGCTGGCGGGCTACACCTTC TRBV29-1 few TRBJ1-2 NA
CSLEGLSYNEQFF TGCAGCCTTGAGGGCCTTTCCTACAATGAGCAGTTCTTC TRBV29-1 few TRBJ2-1 NA
CASSPGYNYGYTF TGTGCCAGCTCACCAGGATATAACTATGGCTACACCTTC TRBV18 NA TRBJ1-2 NA
CAGSGQGGSNQPQHF TGTGCCGGCAGTGGGCAGGGTGGAAGCAATCAGCCCCAGCATTTT TRBV2 NA TRBJ1-5 NA
CASSFRGGRTDTQYF TGTGCCAGCAGCTTTCGCGGGGGGCGCACAGATACGCAGTATTTT TRBV7-2 NA TRBJ2-3 TRBD2
CASSPRVQETQYF TGTGCCAGCAGCCCCCGGGTCCAAGAGACCCAGTACTTC TRBV7-3 NA TRBJ2-5 NA
CASSTRGRYGYTF TGTGCCAGCAGTACCCGGGGGCGGTATGGCTACACCTTC TRBV12-3/TRBV12-4 NA TRBJ1-2 NA
CASSWGMGDDTQYF TGTGCCAGCAGCTGGGGGATGGGTGACGATACGCAGTATTTT TRBV7-9 few TRBJ2-3 NA
CASSPGRLSSYNSPLHF TGTGCCAGCAGCCCTGGGCGGCTGAGCTCCTATAATTCACCCCTCCACTTT TRBV11-2 NA TRBJ1-6 NA
CASSWTRPNEKLFF TGCGCCAGCAGCTGGACCCGGCCGAATGAAAAACTGTTTTTT TRBV5-1 few TRBJ1-4 NA
CASCKLAGATIYTQYF TGTGCCAGCTGTAAACTAGCGGGGGCGACAATTTATACGCAGTATTTT TRBV27 few TRBJ2-3 TRBD2
CASSRRAGETQYF TGCGCCAGCAGCCGTAGGGCCGGGGAGACCCAGTACTTC TRBV5-1 NA TRBJ2-5 NA
CASSVFRSSNQPQHF TGTGCCAGCAGCGTGTTCCGGTCTAGCAATCAGCCCCAGCATTTT TRBV6-1 few TRBJ1-5 NA